This T cell receptor (beta chain) was recovered during a study of T cell repertoires in cytomegalovirus infection. Study background: Well-studied HLA-B-restricted epitopes and recently identified HLA-C-restricted epitopes of CMV were both used in the study.

TCRdb used MiXCR to reprocess the reads, holding one entry per CDR3 protein. The sample gives about 350,000 distinct CDR3 sequences, about 35% of which show up once; roughly 13% is in the top ten. This clonotype was recorded many times. Its antigen is currently unknown. Germline V gives CDR1 SGHTA, CDR2 FQGNSA. Trimming took 0 bases from V and 0 from J; bases not matched to a gene: 2. This CDR3 comprises 15 residues. The clonotype comes from a human donor in good health (CMV status not recorded). Some clones in this sample may be carry-over from other donors' samples. This chain links TRBV7-2 with TRBJ2-7, with 7 bases aligning to TRBD2. Specimen: cultured PBMCs, collected from culture after CMV antigen stimulation. CDR3 in DNA: TGTGCCAGCAGCTTAGCGGGGGGGTCCTCCTACGAGCAGTACTTC. The encoded protein is CASSLAGGSSYEQYF.